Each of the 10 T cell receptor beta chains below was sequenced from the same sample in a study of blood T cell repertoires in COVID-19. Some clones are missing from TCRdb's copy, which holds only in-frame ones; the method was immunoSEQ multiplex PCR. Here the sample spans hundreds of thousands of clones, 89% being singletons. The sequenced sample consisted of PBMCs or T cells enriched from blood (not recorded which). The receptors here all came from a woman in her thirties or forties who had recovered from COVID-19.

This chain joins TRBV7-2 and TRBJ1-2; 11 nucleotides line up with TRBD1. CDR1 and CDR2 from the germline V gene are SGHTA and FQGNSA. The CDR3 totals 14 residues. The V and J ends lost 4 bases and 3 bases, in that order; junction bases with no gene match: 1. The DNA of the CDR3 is TGTGCCAGCAGCTCGGGACAGGGGGACTATGGCTACACCTTC. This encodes CASSSGQGDYGYTF. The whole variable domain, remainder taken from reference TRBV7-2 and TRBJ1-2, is GAGVSQSPSNKVTEKGKDVELRCDPISGHTALYWYRQSLGQGLEFLIYFQGNSAPDKSGLPSDRFSAERTGGSVSTLTIQRTQQEDSAVYLCASSSGQGDYGYTFGSGTRLTVV.

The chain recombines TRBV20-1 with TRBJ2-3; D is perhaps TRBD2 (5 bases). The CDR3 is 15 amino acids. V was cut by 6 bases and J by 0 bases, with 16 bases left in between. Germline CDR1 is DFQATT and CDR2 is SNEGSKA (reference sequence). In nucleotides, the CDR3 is TGCAGTGCCAGTACTAGATCTACTAGCACAGATACGCAGTATTTT. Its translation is CSASTRSTSTDTQYF.

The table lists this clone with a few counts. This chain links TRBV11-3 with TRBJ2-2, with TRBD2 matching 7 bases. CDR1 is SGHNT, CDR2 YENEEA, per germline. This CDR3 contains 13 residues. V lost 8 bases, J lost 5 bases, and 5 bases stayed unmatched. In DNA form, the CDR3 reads TGTGCCAGCCTGCGGGGGATTACCGGGGAGCTGTTTTTT. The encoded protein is CASLRGITGELFF.

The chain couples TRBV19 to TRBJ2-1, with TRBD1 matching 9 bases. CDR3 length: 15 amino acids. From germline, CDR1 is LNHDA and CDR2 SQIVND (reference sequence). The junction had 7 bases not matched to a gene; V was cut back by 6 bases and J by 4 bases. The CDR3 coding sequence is TGTGCCAGTAGCTTCGACAGGGGGGGGTACAATGAGCAGTTCTTC. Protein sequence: CASSFDRGGYNEQFF.

CDR3 in amino acids: CAIFMEAPGYEQYF. The CDR3 DNA reads as TGTGCCATCTTTATGGAGGCGCCTGGCTACGAGCAGTACTTC. The V call is TRBV10-3, the J call TRBJ2-7; D may be TRBD2 (5 bases). The CDR3 contains 14 residues. V lost 8 bases and J lost 3, with 17 bases in between. Germline-derived CDR1 and CDR2 are ENHRY and SYGVKD.

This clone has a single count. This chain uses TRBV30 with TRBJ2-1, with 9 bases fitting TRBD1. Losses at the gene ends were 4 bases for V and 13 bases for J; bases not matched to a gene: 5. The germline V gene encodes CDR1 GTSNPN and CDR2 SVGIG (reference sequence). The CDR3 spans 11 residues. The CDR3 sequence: CAWTNRGQQFF. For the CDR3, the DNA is TGTGCCTGGACTAACAGGGGGCAACAGTTCTTC. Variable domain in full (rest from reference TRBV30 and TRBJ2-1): SQTIHQWPATLVQPVGSPLSLECTVEGTSNPNLYWYRQAAGRGLQLLFYSVGIGQISSEVPQNLSASRPQDRQFILSSKKLLLSDSGFYLCAWTNRGQQFFGPGTRLTVL.

CDR3 in amino acids: CASSQNRDLEAFF. The CDR3, as DNA: TGCGCCAGCAGCCAAAACCGGGATTTAGAAGCTTTCTTT. The chain joins TRBV4-3 to TRBJ1-1; D call uncertain. Trimming took off 2 bases at V and 8 bases at J, with 12 bases between the two ends. The CDR3 covers 13 residues. Germline CDR1 is LGHNA and CDR2 is YSLEER.

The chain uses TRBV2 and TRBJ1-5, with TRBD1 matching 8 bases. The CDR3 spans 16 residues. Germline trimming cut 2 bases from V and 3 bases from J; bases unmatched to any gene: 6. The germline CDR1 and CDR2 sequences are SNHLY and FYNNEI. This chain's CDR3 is CASSERAGGVNQPQHF. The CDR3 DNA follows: TGTGCCAGCAGTGAACGGGCAGGGGGCGTCAATCAGCCCCAGCATTTT.

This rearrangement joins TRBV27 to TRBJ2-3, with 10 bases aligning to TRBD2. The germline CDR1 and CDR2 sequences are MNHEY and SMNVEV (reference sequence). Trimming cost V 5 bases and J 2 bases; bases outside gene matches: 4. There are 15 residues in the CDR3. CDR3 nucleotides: TGTGCCAGCAGTGATAGCGGGGGGCTCACAGATACGCAGTATTTT. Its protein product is CASSDSGGLTDTQYF.

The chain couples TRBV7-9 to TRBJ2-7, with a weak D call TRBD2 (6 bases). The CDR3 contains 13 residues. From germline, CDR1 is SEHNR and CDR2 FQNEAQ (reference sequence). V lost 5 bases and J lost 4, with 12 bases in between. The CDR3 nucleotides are TGTGCCAGCAGCCCCCTGGGGACTTACGAGCAGTACTTC. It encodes CASSPLGTYEQYF.